This entry features one TCR beta chain sequence. The target antigen is unknown. The V gene lost 1 base and the J gene lost 0 bases, with 13 bases spanning the gap. This CDR3 has 17 amino acids. The germline V gene encodes CDR1 MGHRA and CDR2 YSYEKL. These data come from a study of Tregs in tolerant kidney transplant recipients. Libraries were prepared by immunoSEQ multiplex PCR; TCRdb keeps only in-frame clonotypes and omits some of them. The sample has some 68,000 clones, about four fifths seen once. Study conclusions and caveats: No direct test of biological reproducibility was done here. Validation in larger populations is needed because few patients were studied. The most relevant donor-specific Treg TCRbeta repertoire apparently came from expansion with activated donor B cells.

CD4+CD25+CD127- Tregs, CD4+CD25- non-Tregs, CD4 and CD8 cells were sorted. This chain connects TRBV4-1 to TRBJ1-3, with D unresolved. The receptor was derived from a human donor in good health. Input material: CD4+ T cells from blood. As DNA, the CDR3 is TGCGCCAGCAGCCAAGGCGTCGCAGGCTTCTCTGGAAACACCATATATTTT. It codes for CASSQGVAGFSGNTIYF.